Detailed here is one TCR beta chain. Its recognized antigen is unknown. Per-base quality was not reported, and no clone a single base away is much larger than it. The immunoSEQ assay was used to generate TCR beta chain sequences from genomic DNA. In the source study's methods: CDR3 sequences that did not begin with the conserved framework cysteine at position 104 were removed by hand. To get clonality, the normalized Shannon's Diversity Index was subtracted from one, giving values from 0 (maximal diversity) to 1 (oligoclonal). Differences in the frequency of the same CDR3 between samples, such as brain versus blood, were assessed with chi-squared comparison-of-proportions tests. Public clonotypes were identified by searching immuneACCESS, and similarity to known antiviral clonotypes was assessed with the VDJdb browser. The immuneACCESS repertoire file appears here via TCRdb, limited to in-frame rearrangements. These files lack a portion of the clones; in checked studies, under half of the deficit traces to unresolved V genes, and the cause of the others is not known. V, J and clone size were drawn from that table, and D and trimming were deduced from the DNA. This sample holds approximately 60,000 clones; more than 95% were observed only once. Together, the top ten hold more than 0.3% of the sample.

This sample stems from a study of brain T cells in children with intractable seizures (dated by TCRdb to the early 2020s). At the level of the whole study: As a first screen for immune gene transcripts, resected brain tissue from 50 or so pediatric epilepsy surgery cases was run on a NanoString immunology panel. Among the roughly 12 selected surgery cases, pre-surgery blood was additionally sequenced for eight, leaving four cases with brain tissue only.

V is shortened by 3 bases, J by 3 bases, and the region joining them spans 8 bases. Including cysteine and phenylalanine, the CDR3 has 13 amino acids. The CDR3 DNA has 39 bases and is translated from base 1. The germline V gene encodes CDR1 LNHDA and CDR2 SQIVND (reference sequence). What the study reported, not specific to this receptor: Because sequencing depth was different between pre-surgery and post-surgery blood, clones absent from the pre-surgery sample may reflect undersampling. Viral specificity was inferred solely from CDR3 sequence similarity, and the HCMV serostatus of the patients was not known.

This specimen's time point label, per the study, means: resected brain tissue, or blood drawn just prior to surgery. The surgery cases that showed the highest brain T cell transcript signatures were chosen for TCR beta chain sequencing of brain tissue, and of blood when it was available. Patients had been treated with at least one anti-epileptic drug before surgery. The TCR-sequenced patients were children whose drug-resistant epilepsy was caused by tuberous sclerosis complex, focal cortical dysplasia, Rasmussen encephalitis or hemimegalencephaly. Blood samples were drawn just before the epilepsy surgery. The Monarch genomic DNA purification kit was used to extract bulk genomic DNA from unsorted brain tissue and whole blood.

This TCR came from a boy younger than two with focal cortical dysplasia and intractable seizures. Sequenced here: peripheral blood, sampled at surgery. The chain joins TRBV19 to TRBJ2-5; the D gene assignment is ambiguous. In nucleotide form, the sequence is TGTGCCAGTAGTATTGGGCAGGAAGAGACCCAGTACTTC. It specifies CASSIGQEETQYF.